A selection of T cell receptor beta chains follows, all from one sample in a study of blood T cell repertoires in COVID-19. TCRdb's copy holds only in-frame clones and misses some; the assay was immunoSEQ multiplex PCR. The sample yields about 330,000 clones, about 92% seen once. Sequences were obtained from PBMCs or T cells enriched from blood (not recorded which). The receptor set was obtained from a woman under 40 who had recovered from COVID-19. Each CDR3 is given with its conserved first and last residue. D genes are given only for firm matches. The size field is filled for only some rows; it gives once, few, many or a size class.

abundance	d_gene	v_gene	j_gene	CDR3nt	CDR3aa
NA	TRBD2	TRBV5-1	TRBJ2-5	TGCGCCAGCACTAGCGGGGCTTCGGAGACCCAGTACTTC	CASTSGASETQYF
NA	NA	TRBV3-1/TRBV3-2	TRBJ2-7	TGTGCCAGCAGCCAAGTCATCAGCTCCTACGAGCAGTACTTC	CASSQVISSYEQYF
NA	TRBD1	TRBV28	TRBJ1-1	TGTGCCAGCAGTTCCCCCGTTGGACAGGGGAACACTGAAGCTTTCTTT	CASSSPVGQGNTEAFF
NA	TRBD2	TRBV7-8	TRBJ2-3	TGTGCCAGCAGGTTACTAGCGGGAGGGCCGGATACGCAGTATTTT	CASRLLAGGPDTQYF
NA	NA	TRBV28	TRBJ1-2	TGTGCCAGCAGTAGCCCGGGTCTAGGGGACTATGGCTACACCTTC	CASSSPGLGDYGYTF
NA	NA	TRBV6-2/TRBV6-3	TRBJ1-1	TGTGCCAGCAGTTACGCGGGACGGAGTGAAGCTTTCTTT	CASSYAGRSEAFF
NA	TRBD1	TRBV7-3	TRBJ1-1	TGTGCCAGCGCTGAGACAGGGGAGGGCACTGAAGCTTTCTTT	CASAETGEGTEAFF
NA	NA	TRBV7-2	TRBJ1-5	TGTGCCAGCAGCTTAACTTATACAGGCAATCAGCCCCAGCATTTT	CASSLTYTGNQPQHF
NA	TRBD2	TRBV11-2	TRBJ2-1	TGTGCCAGCAGAAACCCTAGCGGGAGGGCCCGGGGGAATGAGCAGTTCTTC	CASRNPSGRARGNEQFF
NA	NA	TRBV7-9	TRBJ2-5	TGTGCCAGCAGGGGGCTTGAGGAGACCCAGTACTTC	CASRGLEETQYF
NA	NA	TRBV5-4	TRBJ2-3	TGTGCCAGCAGCTCGGCGGTTTTCACAGATACGCAGTATTTT	CASSSAVFTDTQYF
NA	NA	TRBV11-3	TRBJ1-1	TGTGCCAGCAGCTTAAGAGGTGGGGCGGAAGCTTTCTTT	CASSLRGGAEAFF
NA	NA	TRBV7-6	TRBJ1-1	TGTGCCAGCAGCTCGGGACTCCTGGGGAACACTGAAGCTTTCTTT	CASSSGLLGNTEAFF
NA	NA	TRBV25-1	TRBJ2-7	TGTGCCAGCAGTGAAAATACGGTTTACGAGCAGTACTTC	CASSENTVYEQYF
NA	TRBD1	TRBV5-4	TRBJ1-2	TGTGCCAGCAGCGTAGCCAGGGGGTCTCTTGGCTACACCTTC	CASSVARGSLGYTF
NA	NA	TRBV7-2	TRBJ1-1	TGTGCCAGCAGGATCCGGACTGAGAACACTGAAGCTTTCTTT	CASRIRTENTEAFF
NA	NA	TRBV6-6	TRBJ1-1	TGTGCCAGCAGCATAAGGACAGCGAACACTGAAGCTTTCTTT	CASSIRTANTEAFF
NA	TRBD1	TRBV4-2	TRBJ2-7	TGTGCCAGCAGCCAAACGACAGGGTACGAGCAGTACTTC	CASSQTTGYEQYF
few	NA	TRBV5-1	TRBJ1-2	TGCGCCAGCAGCTTGGCCGGGGGGACCTATGGCTACACCTTC	CASSLAGGTYGYTF
NA	TRBD2	TRBV18	TRBJ2-5	TGTGCCAGCTCACGCGGACTAGAAGAGACCCAGTACTTC	CASSRGLEETQYF
once	NA	TRBV18	TRBJ1-1	TGTGCCAGCTCACCAATAGGGCAGGGTAACACTGAAGCTTTCTTT	CASSPIGQGNTEAFF
NA	TRBD2	TRBV7-6	TRBJ2-1	TGTGCCAGCAGCACCGGGACTAGCGGGAGGTATCGGAGGAATGAGCAGTTCTTC	CASSTGTSGRYRRNEQFF
NA	TRBD2	TRBV30	TRBJ2-3	TGTGCCTGGAGTGTATTGGGACTAGCGGGGGGCGCAGATACGCAGTATTTT	CAWSVLGLAGGADTQYF
NA	NA	TRBV7-8	TRBJ2-5	TGTGCCAGCAGCCCGACGGGATGGACCCAGTACTTC	CASSPTGWTQYF
NA	NA	TRBV7-9	TRBJ1-4	TGTGCCAGCAGCTTAGCCCAGGGTAATGAAAAACTGTTTTTT	CASSLAQGNEKLFF